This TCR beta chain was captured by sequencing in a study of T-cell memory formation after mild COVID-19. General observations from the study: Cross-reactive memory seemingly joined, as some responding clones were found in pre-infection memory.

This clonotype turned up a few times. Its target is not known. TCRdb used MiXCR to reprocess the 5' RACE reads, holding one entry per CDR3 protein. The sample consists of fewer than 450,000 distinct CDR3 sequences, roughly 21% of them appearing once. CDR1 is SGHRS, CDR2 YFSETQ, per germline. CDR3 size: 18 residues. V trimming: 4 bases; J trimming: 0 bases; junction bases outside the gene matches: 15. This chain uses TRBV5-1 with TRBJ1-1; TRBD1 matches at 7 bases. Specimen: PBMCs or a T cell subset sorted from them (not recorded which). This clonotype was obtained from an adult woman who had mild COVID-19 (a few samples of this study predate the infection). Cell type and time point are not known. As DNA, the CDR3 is TGCGCCAGCAGCGGGGGACAGCTCTCTTTAGGGATGAACACTGAAGCTTTCTTT. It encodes CASSGGQLSLGMNTEAFF.